A selection of T cell receptor beta chains follows, all from one sample in a study of T cell responses to AZD1222 COVID-19 vaccine. Libraries were prepared by immunoSEQ multiplex PCR; TCRdb keeps only in-frame clonotypes and omits some of them. This sample carries roughly 150,000 clones, around 88% of them seen once, and the ten largest clones take roughly 2%. Sequencing was performed on peripheral blood, taken on day 0 of AZD1222 vaccination. All receptors derive from an adult in good health. CDR3s include the opening cysteine and the closing phenylalanine or tryptophan. A D gene is named only where the DNA matches it firmly. The size entry is marked missing in some rows and otherwise reads once, few, many or a size class.

D,V,size,J,DNA,CDR3
TRBD1,TRBV3-1/TRBV3-2,NA,TRBJ2-4,TGTGCCAGCAGCCAAGAATCTGCGACAGGGCTCCCCAAAAACATTCAGTACTTC,CASSQESATGLPKNIQYF
NA,TRBV24-1,NA,TRBJ2-7,TGTGCCACCAGTGATCCCGGGGACTCCTACGAGCAGTACTTC,CATSDPGDSYEQYF
TRBD2,TRBV10-2,NA,TRBJ2-7,TGCGCCAGCACCTGGAGCGGGGGTACCTACGAGCAGTACTTC,CASTWSGGTYEQYF
NA,TRBV30,NA,TRBJ1-1,TGTGCCTGGAGTGTACTTCTTTCAGGGAATACTGAAGCTTTCTTT,CAWSVLLSGNTEAFF
NA,TRBV28,NA,TRBJ2-1,TGTGCCAGCACTTCGGGGGCTAGCTCCTACAATGAGCAGTTCTTC,CASTSGASSYNEQFF
NA,TRBV20-1,NA,TRBJ2-5,TGCAGTGCTAGAGATCGAGAGACCCAGTACTTC,CSARDRETQYF
NA,TRBV27,NA,TRBJ1-2,TGTGCCAGCGCTTCCACAGGGAGCTATGGCTACACCTTC,CASASTGSYGYTF
TRBD2,TRBV7-8,NA,TRBJ2-1,TGTGCCAGCAGCTTACTAGCGGGACTTAATGAGCAGTTCTTC,CASSLLAGLNEQFF
TRBD2,TRBV9,NA,TRBJ2-5,TGTGCCAGCAGCGTAGCTAGCGGGAGGGGAGAGACCCAGTACTTC,CASSVASGRGETQYF
TRBD2,TRBV28,NA,TRBJ2-3,TGTGCCAGCAGTTTCCGACTAGCGGGAGGATCGGGAGCAGATACGCAGTATTTT,CASSFRLAGGSGADTQYF
TRBD1,TRBV6-5,NA,TRBJ1-1,TGTGCCAGCAGCCGGACAGGGCAAAACACTGAAGCTTTCTTT,CASSRTGQNTEAFF
NA,TRBV11-2,once,TRBJ2-1,TGTGCCAGCCATAGTTCCTCCTACAATGAGCAGTTCTTC,CASHSSSYNEQFF
NA,TRBV6-2/TRBV6-3,NA,TRBJ2-7,TGTGCCAGCAGTCCATCCTACGAGCAGTACTTC,CASSPSYEQYF
TRBD2,TRBV27,NA,TRBJ2-1,TGTGCCAGCAGTCAAGTTGGCGGGAGGCCCTCCTACAATGAGCAGTTCTTC,CASSQVGGRPSYNEQFF
TRBD1,TRBV3-1/TRBV3-2,NA,TRBJ2-1,TGTGCCAGCAGCCAAGTGGACAGGGGGCGATTGGATGAGCAGTTCTTC,CASSQVDRGRLDEQFF